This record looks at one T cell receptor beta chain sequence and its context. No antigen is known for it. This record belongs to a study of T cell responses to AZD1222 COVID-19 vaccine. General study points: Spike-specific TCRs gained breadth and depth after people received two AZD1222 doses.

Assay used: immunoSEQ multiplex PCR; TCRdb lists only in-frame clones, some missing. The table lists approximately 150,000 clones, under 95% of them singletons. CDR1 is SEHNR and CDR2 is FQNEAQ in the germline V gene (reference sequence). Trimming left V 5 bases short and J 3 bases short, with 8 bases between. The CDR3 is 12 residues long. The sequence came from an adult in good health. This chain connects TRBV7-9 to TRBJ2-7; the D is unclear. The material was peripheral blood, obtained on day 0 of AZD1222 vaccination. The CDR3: CASSPADYEQYF. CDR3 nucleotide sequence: TGTGCCAGCAGCCCAGCCGACTACGAGCAGTACTTC.